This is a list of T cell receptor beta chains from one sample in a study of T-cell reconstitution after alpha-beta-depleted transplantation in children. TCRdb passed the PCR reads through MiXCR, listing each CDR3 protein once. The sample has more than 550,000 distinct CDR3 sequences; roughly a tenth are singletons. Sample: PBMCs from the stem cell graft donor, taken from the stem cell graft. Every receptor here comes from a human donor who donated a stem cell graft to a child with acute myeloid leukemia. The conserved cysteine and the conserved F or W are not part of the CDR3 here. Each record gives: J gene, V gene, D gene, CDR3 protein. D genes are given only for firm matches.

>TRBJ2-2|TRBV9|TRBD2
ASSVGTSGSRTGELF
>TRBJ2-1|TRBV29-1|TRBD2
SVGGTSSYNEQF
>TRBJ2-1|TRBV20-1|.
SSNGVAGSYNEQF
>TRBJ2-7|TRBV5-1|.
ASTLDSIYEQY
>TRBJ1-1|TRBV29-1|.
SVGRGVNTEAF
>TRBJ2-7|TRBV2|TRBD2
ASSNGLAGVKY
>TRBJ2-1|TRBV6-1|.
ASTPAGTLYNEQF
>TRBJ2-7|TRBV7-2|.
ASSLARDLSSYEQY
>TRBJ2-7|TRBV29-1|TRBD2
SVLSGRISYEQY
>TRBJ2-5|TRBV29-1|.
SVELGETQY
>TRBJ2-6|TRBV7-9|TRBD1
ASSSQGTGANVLT
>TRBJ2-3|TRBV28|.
ASSFPQGTDTQY
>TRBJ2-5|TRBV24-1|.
ATSDLTGEGRQETQY
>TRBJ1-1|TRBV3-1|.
ASSQAGVNTEAF
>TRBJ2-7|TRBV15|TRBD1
ATSRVDRGGYEQY
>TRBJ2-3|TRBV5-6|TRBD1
ASSHDRVSTDTQY
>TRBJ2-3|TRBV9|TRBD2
ASSLPSAGVPTDTQY
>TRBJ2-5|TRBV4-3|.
ASSQDRGREETQY
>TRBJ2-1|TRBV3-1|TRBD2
ASSRGGSTNEQF
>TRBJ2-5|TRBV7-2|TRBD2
ASSLERLAAETQY
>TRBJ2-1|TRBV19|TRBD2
ASSIKSGTTYNEQF
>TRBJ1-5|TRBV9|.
ASSEVGGVEQPQH
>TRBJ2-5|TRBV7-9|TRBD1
AGQEQETQY
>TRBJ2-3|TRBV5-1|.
ASSLEGDTQY
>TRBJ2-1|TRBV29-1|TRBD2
SVRTSVNNEQF
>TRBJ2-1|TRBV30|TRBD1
AWGQGQPHINEQF
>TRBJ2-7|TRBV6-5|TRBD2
ASSYSALAGDAYEQY
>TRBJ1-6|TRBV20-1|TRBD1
SAKRQGGDNSPLH
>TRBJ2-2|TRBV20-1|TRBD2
SARRAGGITGELF
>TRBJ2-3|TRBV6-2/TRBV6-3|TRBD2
ASSSGTSGIPSTDTQY
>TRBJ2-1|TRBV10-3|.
AISVAEAGNEQF
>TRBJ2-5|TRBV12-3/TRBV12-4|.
ASSFGGGKETQY
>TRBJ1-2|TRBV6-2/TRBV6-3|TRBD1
ASSHGQGHKL
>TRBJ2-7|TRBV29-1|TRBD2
SVEKLAGGSEQY
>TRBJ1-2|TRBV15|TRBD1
ATSRDTGARGYT
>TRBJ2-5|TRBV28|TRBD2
ASRPSGLETQY
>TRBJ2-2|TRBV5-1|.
ASSGGAGTANTGELF
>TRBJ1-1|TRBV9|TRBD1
ASSVGGARGLNTEAF
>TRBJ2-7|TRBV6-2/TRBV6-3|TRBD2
ASLRLAGSNEQY
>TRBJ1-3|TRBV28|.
ASRKQIVSGNTIY
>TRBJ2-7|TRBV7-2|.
ASSYSRAHEQY
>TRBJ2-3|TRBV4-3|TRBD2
ASSQDIRGTGTSASWGTDTQY
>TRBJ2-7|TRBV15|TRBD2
ATSRGRDSGRVYEQY
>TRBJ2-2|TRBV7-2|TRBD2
ASSLVGTSGNTGELF
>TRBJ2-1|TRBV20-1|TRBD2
CARDYSSGSRYNEQF
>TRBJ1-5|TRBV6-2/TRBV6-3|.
ASSYGRGQSNQPQH
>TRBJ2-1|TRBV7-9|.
ASLGTSDEQF
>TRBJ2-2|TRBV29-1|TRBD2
SVEEGLAGANTGELF
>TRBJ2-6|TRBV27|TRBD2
ASSSLAGKSSGANVLT
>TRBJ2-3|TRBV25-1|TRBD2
ASSESSGGSTDTQY
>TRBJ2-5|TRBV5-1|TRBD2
ASSLGGLAGTVAQY
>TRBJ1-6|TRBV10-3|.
AISEAQGNSPLH
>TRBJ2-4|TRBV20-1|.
SASPGDLAKNIQY
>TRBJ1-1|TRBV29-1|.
SVGTYTEAF
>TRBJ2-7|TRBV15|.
ATSRDQGLLVQY